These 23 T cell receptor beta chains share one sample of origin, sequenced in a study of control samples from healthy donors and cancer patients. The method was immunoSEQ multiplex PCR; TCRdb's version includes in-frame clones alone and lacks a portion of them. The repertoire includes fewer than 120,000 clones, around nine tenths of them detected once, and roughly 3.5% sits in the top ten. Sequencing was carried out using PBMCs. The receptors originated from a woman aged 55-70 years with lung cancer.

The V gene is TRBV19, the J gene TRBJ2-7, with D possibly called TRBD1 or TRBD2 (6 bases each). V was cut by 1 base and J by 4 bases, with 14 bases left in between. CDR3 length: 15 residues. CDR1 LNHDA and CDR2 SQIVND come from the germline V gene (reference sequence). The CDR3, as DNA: TGTGCCAGTAGTATAGTCGGGGGCGGCTCGTACGAGCAGTACTTC. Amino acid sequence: CASSIVGGGSYEQYF.

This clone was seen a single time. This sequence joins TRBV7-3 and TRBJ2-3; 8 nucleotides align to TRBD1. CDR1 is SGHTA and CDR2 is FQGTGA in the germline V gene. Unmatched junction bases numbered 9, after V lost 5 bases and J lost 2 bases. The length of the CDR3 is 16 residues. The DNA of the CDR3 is TGTGCCAGCAGCCCCAGGACAGGGAGTTTCACAGATACGCAGTATTTT. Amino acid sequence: CASSPRTGSFTDTQYF.

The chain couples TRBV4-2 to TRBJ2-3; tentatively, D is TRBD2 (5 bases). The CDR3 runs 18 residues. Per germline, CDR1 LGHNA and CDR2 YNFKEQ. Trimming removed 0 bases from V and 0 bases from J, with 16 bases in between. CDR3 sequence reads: CASSQEWTRVPSTDTQYF. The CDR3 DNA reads TGTGCCAGCAGCCAAGAGTGGACTCGGGTACCTAGCACAGATACGCAGTATTTT.

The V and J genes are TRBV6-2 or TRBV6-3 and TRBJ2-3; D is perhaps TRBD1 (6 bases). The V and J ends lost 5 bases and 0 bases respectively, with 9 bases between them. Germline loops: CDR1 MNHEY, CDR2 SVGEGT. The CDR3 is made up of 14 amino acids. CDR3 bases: TGTGCCAGCAGTAAAACAGGGAGCACAGATACGCAGTATTTT. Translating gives CASSKTGSTDTQYF.

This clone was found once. CDR3: CGTGQQNTGELFF. The CDR3 nucleotides read TGTGGAACAGGACAACAGAACACCGGGGAGCTGTTTTTT. This sequence joins TRBV30 and TRBJ2-2, with D tentatively TRBD1 (5 bases). The CDR3 loop spans 13 amino acids. CDR1 and CDR2 (germline): GTSNPN, SVGIG (reference sequence).

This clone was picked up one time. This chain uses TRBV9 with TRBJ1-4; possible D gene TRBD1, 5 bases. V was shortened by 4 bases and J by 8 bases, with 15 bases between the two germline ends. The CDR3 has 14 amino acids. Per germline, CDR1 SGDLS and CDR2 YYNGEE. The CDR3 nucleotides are TGTGCCAGCAGCCCCCGGGGGTCTGAGGAAAAACTGTTTTTT. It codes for CASSPRGSEEKLFF.

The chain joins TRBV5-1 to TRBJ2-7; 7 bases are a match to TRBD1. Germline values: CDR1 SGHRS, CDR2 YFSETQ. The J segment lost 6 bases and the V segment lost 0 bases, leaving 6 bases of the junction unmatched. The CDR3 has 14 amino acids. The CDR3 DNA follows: TGCGCCAGCAGCTTGGTAGGGGGCGAAGGCGAGCAGTACTTC. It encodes CASSLVGGEGEQYF.

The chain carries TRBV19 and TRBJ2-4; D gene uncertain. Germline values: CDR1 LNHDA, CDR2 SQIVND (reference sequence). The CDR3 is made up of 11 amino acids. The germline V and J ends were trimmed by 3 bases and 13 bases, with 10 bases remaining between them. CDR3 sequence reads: CASSIGQGQYF. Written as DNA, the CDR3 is TGTGCCAGTAGTATCGGGCAAGGCCAGTACTTC.

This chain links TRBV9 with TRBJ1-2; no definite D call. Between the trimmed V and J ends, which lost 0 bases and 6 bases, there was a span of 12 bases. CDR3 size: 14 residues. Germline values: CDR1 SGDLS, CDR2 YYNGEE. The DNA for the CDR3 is TGTGCCAGCAGCGTAGGTTCGGGTTGGAATGGCTACACCTTC. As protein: CASSVGSGWNGYTF. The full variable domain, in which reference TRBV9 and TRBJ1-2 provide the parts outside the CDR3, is DSGVTQTPKHLITATGQRVTLRCSPRSGDLSVYWYQQSLDQGLQFLIQYYNGEERAKGNILERFSAQQFPDLHSELNLSSLELGDSALYFCASSVGSGWNGYTFGSGTRLTVV.

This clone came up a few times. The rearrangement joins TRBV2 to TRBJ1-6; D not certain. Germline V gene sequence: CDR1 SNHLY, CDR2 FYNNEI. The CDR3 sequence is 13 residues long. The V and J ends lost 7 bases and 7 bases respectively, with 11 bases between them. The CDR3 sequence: CASTREANSPLHF. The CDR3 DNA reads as TGTGCCAGCACTAGGGAAGCCAATTCACCCCTCCACTTT.

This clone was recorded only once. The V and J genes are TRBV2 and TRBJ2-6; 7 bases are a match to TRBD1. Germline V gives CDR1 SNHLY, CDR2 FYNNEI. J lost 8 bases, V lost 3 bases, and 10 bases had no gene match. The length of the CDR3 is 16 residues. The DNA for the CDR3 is TGTGCCAGCAGTGAGACAGGGCCCGCCTTCCCCAACGTCCTGACTTTC. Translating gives CASSETGPAFPNVLTF.

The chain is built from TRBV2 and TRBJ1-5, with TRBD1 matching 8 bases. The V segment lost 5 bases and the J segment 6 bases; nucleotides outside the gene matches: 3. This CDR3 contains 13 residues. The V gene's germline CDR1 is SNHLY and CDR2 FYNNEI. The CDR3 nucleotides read TGTGCCAGCAGTTCCGGGACAGGTCAGCCCCAGCATTTT. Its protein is CASSSGTGQPQHF.

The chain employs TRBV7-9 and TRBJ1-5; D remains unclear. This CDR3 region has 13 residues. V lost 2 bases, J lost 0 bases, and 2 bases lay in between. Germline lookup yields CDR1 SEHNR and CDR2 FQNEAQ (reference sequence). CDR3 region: CASSLNSNQPQHF. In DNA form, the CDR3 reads TGTGCCAGCAGCTTAAATAGCAATCAGCCCCAGCATTTT.

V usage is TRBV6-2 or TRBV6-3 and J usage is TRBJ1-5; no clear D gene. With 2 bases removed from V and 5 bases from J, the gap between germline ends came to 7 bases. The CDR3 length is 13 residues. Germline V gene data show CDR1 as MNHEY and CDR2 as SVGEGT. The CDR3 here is CASSYVSDQPQHF. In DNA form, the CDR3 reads TGTGCCAGCAGTTACGTCAGCGATCAGCCCCAGCATTTT.

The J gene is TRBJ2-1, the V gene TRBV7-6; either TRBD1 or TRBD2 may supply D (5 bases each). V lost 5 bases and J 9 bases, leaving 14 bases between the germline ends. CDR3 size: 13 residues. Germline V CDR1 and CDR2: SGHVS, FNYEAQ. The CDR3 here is CASSVVRDGEQFF. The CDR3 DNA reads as TGTGCCAGCAGCGTCGTCCGGGACGGTGAGCAGTTCTTC.

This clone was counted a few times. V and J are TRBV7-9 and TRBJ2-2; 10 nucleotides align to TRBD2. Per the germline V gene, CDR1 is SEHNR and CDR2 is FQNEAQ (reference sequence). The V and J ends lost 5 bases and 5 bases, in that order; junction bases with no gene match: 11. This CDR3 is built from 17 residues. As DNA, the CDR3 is TGTGCCAGCAGCCCGACCGGGACTAGCGCCCGAACCGGGGAGCTGTTTTTT. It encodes CASSPTGTSARTGELFF.

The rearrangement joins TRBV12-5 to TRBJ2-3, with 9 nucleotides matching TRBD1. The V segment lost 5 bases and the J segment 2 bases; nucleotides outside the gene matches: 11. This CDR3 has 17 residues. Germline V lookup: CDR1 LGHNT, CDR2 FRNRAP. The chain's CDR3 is CASGPGAGTGTTDTQYF. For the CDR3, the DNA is TGTGCTAGTGGTCCCGGGGCCGGGACAGGGACCACAGATACGCAGTATTTT. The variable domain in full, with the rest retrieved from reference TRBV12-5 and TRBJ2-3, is DARVTQTPRHKVTEMGQEVTMRCQPILGHNTVFWYRQTMMQGLELLAYFRNRAPLDDSGMPKDRFSAEMPDATLATLKIQPSEPRDSAVYFCASGPGAGTGTTDTQYFGPGTRLTVL.

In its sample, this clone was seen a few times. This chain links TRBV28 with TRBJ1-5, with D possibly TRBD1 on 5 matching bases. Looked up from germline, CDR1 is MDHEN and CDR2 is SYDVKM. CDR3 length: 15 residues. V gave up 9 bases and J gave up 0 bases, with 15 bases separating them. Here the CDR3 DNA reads TGTGCCAGTATACTCGCGCAGGGTAGCAATCAGCCCCAGCATTTT. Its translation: CASILAQGSNQPQHF.

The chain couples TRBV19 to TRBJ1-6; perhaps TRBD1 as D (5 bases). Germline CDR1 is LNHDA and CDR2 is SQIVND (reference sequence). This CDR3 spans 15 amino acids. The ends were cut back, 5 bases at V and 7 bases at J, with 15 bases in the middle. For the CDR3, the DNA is TGTGCCAGTAGTGTCAACAGGTTTGGCAATTCACCCCTCCACTTT. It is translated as CASSVNRFGNSPLHF.

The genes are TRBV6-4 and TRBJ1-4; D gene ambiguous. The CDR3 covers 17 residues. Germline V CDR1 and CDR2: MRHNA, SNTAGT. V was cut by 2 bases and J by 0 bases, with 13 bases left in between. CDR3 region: CASSDGGQNATNEKLFF. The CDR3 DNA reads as TGTGCCAGCAGTGACGGAGGGCAGAACGCAACTAATGAAAAACTGTTTTTT.

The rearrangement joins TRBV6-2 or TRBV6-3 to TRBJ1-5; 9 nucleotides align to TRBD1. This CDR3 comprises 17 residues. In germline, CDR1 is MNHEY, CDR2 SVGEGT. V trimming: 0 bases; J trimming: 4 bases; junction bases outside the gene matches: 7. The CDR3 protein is CASSYSMDRGPNQPQHF. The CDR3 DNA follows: TGTGCCAGCAGTTACTCGATGGACAGGGGCCCGAATCAGCCCCAGCATTTT.

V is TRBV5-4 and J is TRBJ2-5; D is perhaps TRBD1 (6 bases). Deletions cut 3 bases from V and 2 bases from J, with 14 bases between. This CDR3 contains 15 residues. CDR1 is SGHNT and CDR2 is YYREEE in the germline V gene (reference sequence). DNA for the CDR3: TGTGCCAGCAGCTCGAAACGGGACACACAAGAGACCCAGTACTTC. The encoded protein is CASSSKRDTQETQYF.

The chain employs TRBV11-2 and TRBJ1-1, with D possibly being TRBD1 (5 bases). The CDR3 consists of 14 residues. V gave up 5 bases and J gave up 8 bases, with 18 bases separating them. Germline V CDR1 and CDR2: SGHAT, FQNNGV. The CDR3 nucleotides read TGTGCCAGCAGCGCCGGAGAACAGGCCACCGAAGCTTTCTTT. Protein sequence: CASSAGEQATEAFF.